Sequencing of this T cell receptor (beta chain) was carried out in a study of T cell responses to AZD1222 COVID-19 vaccine. General observations from the study: The study sampled repertoires only after the peak T cell response. CD4 TCRs associated with vaccination spanned spike, dominating at 160-218 and 743-854. Spike-specific TCRs gained breadth and depth after people received two AZD1222 doses.

The CDR3 runs 15 residues. Germline V gene lookup returns CDR1 KGHDR and CDR2 SFDVKD. With V trimmed by 7 bases and J by 8 bases, 6 bases remained unmatched. Comments on this clone: What it binds is unknown.

Assay used: immunoSEQ multiplex PCR; TCRdb lists only in-frame clones, some missing. The data contain around 130,000 clones, over 90% of them singletons. This clonotype was sampled from an adult in good health. The chain has TRBV24-1 and TRBJ1-6, with 11 bases aligning to TRBD1. The starting material was peripheral blood, obtained on day 0 of AZD1222 vaccination. The CDR3 DNA is TGTGCCACCAGCCTTGGGGGACAGGGGGATTCACCCCTCCACTTT. Protein sequence: CATSLGGQGDSPLHF.